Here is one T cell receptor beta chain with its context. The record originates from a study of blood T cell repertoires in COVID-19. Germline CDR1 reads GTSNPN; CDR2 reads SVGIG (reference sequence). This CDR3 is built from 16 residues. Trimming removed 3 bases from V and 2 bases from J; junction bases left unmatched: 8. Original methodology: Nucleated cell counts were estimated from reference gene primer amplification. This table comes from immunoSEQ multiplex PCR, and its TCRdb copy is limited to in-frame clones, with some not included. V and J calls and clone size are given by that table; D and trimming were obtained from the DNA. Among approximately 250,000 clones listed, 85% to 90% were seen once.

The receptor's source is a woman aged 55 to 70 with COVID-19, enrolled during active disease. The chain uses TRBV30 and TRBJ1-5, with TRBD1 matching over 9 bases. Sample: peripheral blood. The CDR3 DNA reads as TGTGCCTGGAGCGGACAGGGGCGGACTGGCAATCAGCCCCAGCATTTT. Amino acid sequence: CAWSGQGRTGNQPQHF.